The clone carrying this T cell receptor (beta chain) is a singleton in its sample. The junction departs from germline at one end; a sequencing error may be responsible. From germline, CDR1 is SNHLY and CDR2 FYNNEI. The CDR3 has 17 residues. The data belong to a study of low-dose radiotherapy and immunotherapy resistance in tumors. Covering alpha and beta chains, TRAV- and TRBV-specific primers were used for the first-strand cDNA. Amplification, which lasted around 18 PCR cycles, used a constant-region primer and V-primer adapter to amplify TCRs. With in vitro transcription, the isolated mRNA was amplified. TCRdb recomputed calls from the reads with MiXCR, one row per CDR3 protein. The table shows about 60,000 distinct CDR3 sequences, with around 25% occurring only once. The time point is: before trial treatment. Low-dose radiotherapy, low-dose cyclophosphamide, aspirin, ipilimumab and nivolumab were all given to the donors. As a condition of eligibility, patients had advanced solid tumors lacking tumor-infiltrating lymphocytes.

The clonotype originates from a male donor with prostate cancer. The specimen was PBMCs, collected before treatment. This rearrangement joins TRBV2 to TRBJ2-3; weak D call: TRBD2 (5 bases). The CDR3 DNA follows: TGTGCCAGCAGTGAGGGTAGCGTGAGGGTGAGCACAGATACGCGGTATTTT. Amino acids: CASSEGSVRVSTDTRYF.